This T cell receptor (beta chain) was retrieved from a study of shared clonotypes between healthy human individuals. Study overall: Contributing individuals were two females and a few males aged 18 to 49.

Note on this clone: As yet, its antigen is unknown.

General observations from the study: The small donor group covered limited genetic and exposure diversity.

It was 300 ng DNA, about 30,000 T cell genomes, that went into each replicate PCR of unsorted PBMC. Data came from immunoSEQ multiplex PCR; TCRdb stores just in-frame clones and leaves some out. The sample records under 600,000 clones, about 79% being singletons. Everyone who donated was a Caucasian adult who lived in Nashville, Tennessee. The TCR sequence derives from a woman aged 35 to 49 in good health. Some clones in this sample may be carry-over from other donors' samples. Sequencing input: PBMCs.

In nucleotides, the CDR3 is TGTGCCAGCAGTAATACACGAGATACGCAGTATTTT. This codes for CASSNTRDTQYF. The V call is TRBV6-6, the J call TRBJ2-3; D remains unclear. The CDR3 sequence is 12 residues long. Trimming shortened V by 5 bases and J by 5 bases, and 8 bases separated the two germline ends. Germline V CDR1 and CDR2: MNHNY, SVGAGI (reference sequence).